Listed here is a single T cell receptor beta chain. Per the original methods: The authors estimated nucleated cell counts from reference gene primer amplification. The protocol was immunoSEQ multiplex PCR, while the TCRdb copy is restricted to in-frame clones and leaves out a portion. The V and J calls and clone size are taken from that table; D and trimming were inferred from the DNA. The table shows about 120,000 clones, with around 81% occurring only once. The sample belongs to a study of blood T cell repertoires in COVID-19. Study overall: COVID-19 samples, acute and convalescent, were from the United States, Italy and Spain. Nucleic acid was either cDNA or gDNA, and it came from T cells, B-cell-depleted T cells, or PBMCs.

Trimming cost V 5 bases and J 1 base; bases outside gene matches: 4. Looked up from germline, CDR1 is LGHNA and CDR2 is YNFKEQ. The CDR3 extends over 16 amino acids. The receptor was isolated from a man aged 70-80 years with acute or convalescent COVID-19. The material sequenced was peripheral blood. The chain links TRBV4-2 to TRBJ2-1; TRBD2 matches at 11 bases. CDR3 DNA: TGTGCCAGCAGCAGTAGCGGGGGGGGATCCTACAATGAGCAGTTCTTC. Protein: CASSSSGGGSYNEQFF.